This passage covers 30 T cell receptor beta chains from one sample sequenced in a study of T cell repertoires in cytomegalovirus infection. TCRdb analysed the reads with MiXCR anew, one entry per CDR3 protein. The sample lists about 440,000 distinct CDR3 sequences, 25% to 40% occurring once. The sample comprised PBMCs. The receptors derive from a human donor in good health (CMV status not recorded). Some clones in this sample may be carry-over from other donors' samples.

V is TRBV20-1 and J is TRBJ1-6; D not certain. Trimming removed 5 bases from V and 0 bases from J, with 17 bases in between. The CDR3 covers 17 residues. Germline assignment: CDR1 DFQATT and CDR2 SNEGSKA (reference sequence). Here the CDR3 reads CSAGPKDGSSYNSPLHF. CDR3 nucleotide sequence: TGCAGTGCTGGGCCTAAGGACGGGAGCTCCTATAATTCACCCCTCCACTTT.

The J gene is TRBJ2-3, the V gene TRBV7-6, with unresolved D. The CDR3 loop spans 14 amino acids. V gave up 4 bases and J gave up 3 bases, with 11 bases separating them. Germline CDR1 SGHVS, CDR2 FNYEAQ. CDR3 nucleotides: TGTGCCAGCAGCTCTCCACGAAGAACAGATACGCAGTATTTT. This sequence encodes CASSSPRRTDTQYF.

This clonotype was observed a handful of times. This chain links TRBV7-9 with TRBJ1-3; possibly TRBD1 for D (5 bases). The V and J ends lost 1 base and 0 bases respectively, with 16 bases between them. The CDR3 contains 18 residues. CDR1 and CDR2 (germline): SEHNR, FQNEAQ (reference sequence). CDR3 DNA: TGTGCCAGCAGCTTAGGACAAACCGGGGCTATCTCTGGAAACACCATATATTTT. This encodes CASSLGQTGAISGNTIYF.

This clonotype was counted many times. CDR3 bases: TGTGCCAGCAGTGAGGGCAGGGTCAAAAACATTCAGTACTTC. Amino acid sequence: CASSEGRVKNIQYF. The V call is TRBV6-1, the J call TRBJ2-4; maybe TRBD1 (5 bases). CDR1 is MNHNS, CDR2 SASEGT, per germline. This CDR3 comprises 14 residues. V was cut by 3 bases and J by 3 bases, with 9 bases left in between.

This clonotype was detected a few times. V gene TRBV20-1 combines with J gene TRBJ2-7; 10 bases agree with TRBD1. The germline V gene encodes CDR1 DFQATT and CDR2 SNEGSKA (reference sequence). The CDR3 length is 19 residues. The ends lost 0 bases at V and 1 base at J; junction bases unmatched: 15. The CDR3 bases are TGCAGTGCTAGAGACCCTGACAGGGGGCGCTTATTATCATCCTACGAGCAGTACTTC. It is translated as CSARDPDRGRLLSSYEQYF.

As concerns this clonotype: At one boundary the junction diverges from the germline segment, which might be a read error. V gene TRBV11-2 combines with J gene TRBJ2-7; 8 nucleotides match TRBD2. There are 14 residues in the CDR3. Per germline, CDR1 SGHAT and CDR2 FQNNGV. The CDR3 nucleotides read TGTGCCAGAAGCTTCGCGGGGGGCTCCTACGAGCAGTACTTC. It codes for CARSFAGGSYEQYF.

This clonotype was seen repeatedly, ten times or more. This CDR3 is CASSLAAVTGAKAFF. The CDR3 bases are TGTGCCAGCAGCTTAGCGGCTGTAACAGGGGCTAAAGCTTTCTTT. The chain carries TRBV7-2 and TRBJ1-1, with 7 bases matching TRBD1. The CDR3 is 15 residues long. With 0 bases clipped from V and 9 bases from J, the junction kept 10 bases outside the gene matches. Germline values: CDR1 SGHTA, CDR2 FQGNSA.

This clonotype was observed many times. This chain joins TRBV7-9 and TRBJ2-7; 7 bases fit TRBD1. With V trimmed by 4 bases and J by 3 bases, 3 bases remained unmatched. The CDR3 sequence is 13 residues long. Germline CDR1 is SEHNR and CDR2 is FQNEAQ (reference sequence). CDR3 in amino acids: CASSSGTDYEQYF. DNA of the CDR3: TGTGCCAGCAGCTCCGGGACAGACTACGAGCAGTACTTC.

The rearrangement uses TRBV20-1 and TRBJ2-5; no clear D gene. Trimming left V 3 bases short and J 1 base short, with 15 bases between. The CDR3 covers 15 residues. Germline CDR1 and CDR2: DFQATT and SNEGSKA (reference sequence). CDR3 sequence reads: CSASSSFGLQETQYF. Here the CDR3 DNA reads TGCAGTGCTAGTTCATCCTTCGGGCTCCAAGAGACCCAGTACTTC.

The chain couples TRBV2 to TRBJ2-7; 7 bases are a match to TRBD1. The V gene's germline CDR1 is SNHLY and CDR2 FYNNEI. The CDR3 sequence is 15 residues long. The J segment lost 0 bases and the V segment lost 10 bases, leaving 12 bases of the junction unmatched. The DNA for the CDR3 is TGTGCCATCCGAGGGGGCATACTAAACTCCTACGAGCAGTACTTC. Protein: CAIRGGILNSYEQYF.

This chain links TRBV19 with TRBJ2-1; D assignment may be TRBD1 or TRBD2 (5 bases each). Trimming left V 7 bases short and J 1 base short, with 17 bases between. There are 16 residues in the CDR3. The V gene's germline CDR1 is LNHDA and CDR2 SQIVND (reference sequence). The CDR3 here is CASKYRGEYSYNEQFF. CDR3 bases: TGTGCCAGTAAATACAGAGGGGAATATTCCTACAATGAGCAGTTCTTC.

Details on this clonotype: A much bigger clone sits one base away, suggesting this may be a read error. It is likely a read error, because the conserved phenylalanine at the end of the CDR3 is missing. The chain carries TRBV7-8 and TRBJ1-5; perhaps TRBD1 as D (5 bases). CDR3 length: 17 residues. The ends were cut back, 4 bases at V and 6 bases at J, with 22 bases in the middle. In germline, CDR1 is SGHVS, CDR2 FQNEAQ. The CDR3 loop reads CASSSRDGLFRPQPQHI. The CDR3 region has the DNA TGTGCCAGCAGCTCTAGGGACGGCCTTTTTCGTCCTCAGCCCCAGCATATT.

A few counts support this clonotype. The chain has TRBV28 and TRBJ1-6; D remains ambiguous. Germline-derived CDR1 and CDR2 are MDHEN and SYDVKM. Trimming removed 0 bases at V and 7 bases at J, with 4 bases between. The CDR3 is 13 amino acids. The CDR3 protein is CASSLWQNSPLHF. CDR3 DNA sequence: TGTGCCAGCAGTTTATGGCAGAATTCACCCCTCCACTTT.

The rearrangement joins TRBV28 to TRBJ1-1; D is uncertain. CDR1 and CDR2 (germline): MDHEN, SYDVKM. V lost 4 bases and J lost 4, with 10 bases in between. The CDR3 contains 13 residues. CDR3 nucleotide sequence: TGTGCCAGCAGTTCCAGGACGGGCACTGAAGCTTTCTTT. This sequence encodes CASSSRTGTEAFF.

This clonotype came up a few times. The chain joins TRBV6-5 to TRBJ1-1; D gene unclear. The CDR3 extends over 15 amino acids. The germline gives CDR1 MNHEY, CDR2 SVGAGI. V was cut by 0 bases and J by 1 base, with 9 bases left in between. The CDR3 bases are TGTGCCAGCAGTTACTCGATCGAGGGGAACACTGAAGCTTTCTTT. Its protein is CASSYSIEGNTEAFF.

V gene TRBV27 combines with J gene TRBJ2-7; D remains ambiguous. Germline V lookup: CDR1 MNHEY, CDR2 SMNVEV (reference sequence). Trimming shortened V by 4 bases and J by 7 bases, and 14 bases separated the two germline ends. CDR3 size: 13 residues. DNA for the CDR3: TGTGCCAGCAGTTCCCCGATCCTGCGGGAGCAGTACTTC. Amino acid sequence: CASSSPILREQYF.

This clonotype has just a few counts. The rearrangement links TRBV2 to TRBJ2-7; D is unclear. Germline CDR1 reads SNHLY; CDR2 reads FYNNEI. This CDR3 region has 12 residues. The V gene lost 4 bases and the J gene lost 3 bases, with 7 bases spanning the gap. The CDR3 loop reads CASSVGGYEQYF. Written as DNA, the CDR3 is TGTGCCAGCAGTGTCGGTGGCTACGAGCAGTACTTC.

This clonotype was counted a few times. V is TRBV20-1 and J is TRBJ1-2; 9 bases agree with TRBD1. V lost 6 bases and J lost 3; bases outside the gene matches: 2. CDR1 DFQATT and CDR2 SNEGSKA come from the germline V gene (reference sequence). This CDR3 has 12 residues. The CDR3 here is CSARQGDYGYTF. CDR3 nucleotide sequence: TGCAGTGCCCGACAGGGGGACTATGGCTACACCTTC.

This clonotype was seen only a few times. This chain joins TRBV4-1 and TRBJ1-1, with D tentatively TRBD1 (6 bases). CDR3 size: 13 residues. The V gene's germline CDR1 is MGHRA and CDR2 YSYEKL. The CDR3 DNA reads as TGCGCGTCGACAGGTGCCATGAACACTGAAGCTTTCTTT. Its protein is CASTGAMNTEAFF.

The V call is TRBV10-3, the J call TRBJ1-5; maybe TRBD1 (6 bases). In germline, CDR1 is ENHRY, CDR2 SYGVKD. This CDR3 has 13 amino acids. The ends were cut back, 10 bases at V and 6 bases at J, with 16 bases in the middle. As DNA, the CDR3 is TGTGCCACCAGGCCGGAGGGGGGTCAGCCCCAGCATTTT. Translation gives CATRPEGGQPQHF.

J is TRBJ1-1 and V is TRBV6-5, with D tentatively TRBD1 (6 bases). The ends were cut back, 8 bases at V and 1 base at J, with 8 bases in the middle. Germline V gives CDR1 MNHEY, CDR2 SVGAGI. CDR3 length equals 12 residues. CDR3 loop: CASLGQNTEAFF. CDR3 DNA sequence: TGTGCCAGCTTGGGACAGAACACTGAAGCTTTCTTT.

The chain combines TRBV7-2 with TRBJ1-5; 9 nucleotides align to TRBD1. The last part of the DNA fits TRBJ2-3 better; the J call may be wrong. This CDR3 is built from 15 residues. Germline CDR1 is SGHTA and CDR2 is FQGNSA. The CDR3 DNA reads as TGTGCCAGCAGCGGGGACAGGGCTGGTAATCAGCCCCAGTATTTT. Its protein is CASSGDRAGNQPQYF.

J is TRBJ1-2 and V is TRBV10-3; 10 positions match TRBD1. Germline CDR1 ENHRY, CDR2 SYGVKD. V was clipped by 11 bases and J by 8 bases; unmatched bases: 8. This CDR3 spans 12 amino acids. CDR3 residues: CALFGTGVGYTF. In nucleotides, the CDR3 is TGTGCCCTCTTTGGGACAGGGGTCGGCTACACCTTC.

This clonotype was recorded a few times. V gene TRBV5-1 combines with J gene TRBJ2-1; 9 bases are a match to TRBD2. The J segment lost 7 bases and the V segment lost 0 bases, leaving 5 bases of the junction unmatched. Germline values: CDR1 SGHRS, CDR2 YFSETQ. The CDR3 covers 15 residues. The chain's CDR3 is CASSLGGGAENEQFF. For the CDR3, the DNA is TGCGCCAGCAGCTTGGGCGGGGGGGCAGAAAATGAGCAGTTCTTC.

The chain uses TRBV18 and TRBJ2-1; TRBD2 aligns across 9 bases. The CDR3 loop spans 13 amino acids. Per the germline V gene, CDR1 is KGHSH and CDR2 is LQKENI. V shed 1 base and J 8 bases; nucleotides not matched to a gene: 0. Written as DNA, the CDR3 is TGTGCCAGCTCACCACTAGCGGGGGATGAGCAGTTCTTC. Residues: CASSPLAGDEQFF.

The rearrangement uses TRBV13 and TRBJ1-1; D is uncertain. The V gene lost 5 bases and the J gene lost 3 bases, with 13 bases spanning the gap. Looked up from germline, CDR1 is PRHDT and CDR2 is FYEKMQ (reference sequence). This CDR3 contains 14 residues. Here the CDR3 reads CASSAGSYDTEAFF. As DNA, the CDR3 is TGTGCCAGCAGCGCGGGGTCATATGACACTGAAGCTTTCTTT.

The genes are TRBV3-1 and TRBJ2-7; tentatively, D is TRBD1 or TRBD2 (5 bases each). V dropped 2 bases and J dropped 2 bases, with 16 bases sitting between them. The CDR3 length is 16 residues. The germline V gene encodes CDR1 LGHDT and CDR2 YNNKEL (reference sequence). In nucleotides, the CDR3 is TGTGCCAGCAGCCAACGCGGGTCAGGGACCCCCTACGAGCAGTACTTC. Protein product: CASSQRGSGTPYEQYF.

The chain combines TRBV5-1 with TRBJ1-4, with 7 bases fitting TRBD1. The CDR3 consists of 15 residues. In germline, CDR1 is SGHRS, CDR2 YFSETQ. V trimming: 4 bases; J trimming: 5 bases; junction bases outside the gene matches: 8. The CDR3 here is CASSPDRARNEKLFF. DNA of the CDR3: TGCGCCAGCAGCCCCGACAGGGCACGGAATGAAAAACTGTTTTTT.

The chain recombines TRBV5-5 with TRBJ1-2; D is ambiguous. The germline V gene has CDR1 SGHKS and CDR2 YYEKEE (reference sequence). V lost 3 bases, J lost 6 bases, and 18 bases lay in between. The CDR3 is made up of 15 amino acids. CDR3 DNA: TGTGCCAGCAGCTCGCGGAATCCAGAGATTCATGGCTACACCTTC. Protein: CASSSRNPEIHGYTF.

In its sample, this clonotype was seen a few times. The chain recombines TRBV12-3 or TRBV12-4 with TRBJ1-1; a possible D gene is TRBD1 (6 bases). The CDR3 sequence is 12 residues long. Trimming stripped 3 bases from V and 7 bases from J, with 9 bases between. CDR3 nucleotide sequence: TGTGCCAGCAGTTTCGGGACACGTGAAGCTTTCTTT. Its translation: CASSFGTREAFF.